Listed here is a single T cell receptor (beta chain). What it binds is not known. Sequencing used immunoSEQ multiplex PCR; TCRdb keeps in-frame clones, though not all of them. The data hold 150,000 or so clones, with 90% to 95% observed a single time. This sample was taken from a study of T cell responses to AZD1222 COVID-19 vaccine. V shed 2 bases and J 2 bases; nucleotides not matched to a gene: 7. The germline V gene encodes CDR1 KGHSH and CDR2 LQKENI. This CDR3 is 16 amino acids long. Regarding the study as a whole: Repertoire sampling happened only post peak T cell response. Spike-specific TCR breadth and depth went up after people got two AZD1222 doses. Baseline serology detected seropositivity in only a handful of AZD1222 recipients. Donor demographics were predominantly white British with a female majority; clonal diversity may be underestimated.

Specimen: peripheral blood, collected on day 0 of AZD1222 vaccination. This receptor was identified in an adult in good health. The chain has TRBV18 and TRBJ2-7; TRBD1 aligns across 9 bases. The CDR3 coding sequence is TGTGCCAGCTCACCAAGTTGGACAGGGGAAGCCTACGAGCAGTACTTC. Translating it yields CASSPSWTGEAYEQYF.